This entry is about one TCR beta chain. The data derive from a study of blood T cell repertoires in COVID-19. Per germline, CDR1 SGHDN and CDR2 FVKESK. CDR3 length: 15 residues. The J segment lost 6 bases and the V segment lost 4 bases, leaving 10 bases of the junction unmatched. Assay: immunoSEQ multiplex PCR; the TCRdb copy retains only in-frame clones and omits some. The sample carries roughly 70,000 clones, 85% to 90% recorded once. Input material: peripheral blood. This chain joins TRBV14 and TRBJ2-7, with 9 bases fitting TRBD1. The TCR sequence derives from a woman older than 75 with active COVID-19. CDR3 amino acids: CASSREGQGSLEQYF. CDR3 DNA: TGTGCCAGCAGCCGGGAGGGACAGGGATCTCTCGAGCAGTACTTC.